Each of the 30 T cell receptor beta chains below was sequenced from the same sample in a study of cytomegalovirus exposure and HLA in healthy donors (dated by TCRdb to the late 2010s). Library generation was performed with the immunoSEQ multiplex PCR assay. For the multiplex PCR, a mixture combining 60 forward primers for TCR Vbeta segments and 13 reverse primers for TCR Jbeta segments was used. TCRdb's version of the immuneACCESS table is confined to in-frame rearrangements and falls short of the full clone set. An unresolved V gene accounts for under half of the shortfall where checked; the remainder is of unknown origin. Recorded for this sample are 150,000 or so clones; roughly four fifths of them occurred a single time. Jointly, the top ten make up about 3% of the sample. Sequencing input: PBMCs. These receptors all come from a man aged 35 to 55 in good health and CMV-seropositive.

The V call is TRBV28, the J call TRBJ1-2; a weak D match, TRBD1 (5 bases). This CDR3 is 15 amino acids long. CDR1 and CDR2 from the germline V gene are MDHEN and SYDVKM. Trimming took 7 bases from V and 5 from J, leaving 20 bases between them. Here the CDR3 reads CASNPGTAWGYGYTF. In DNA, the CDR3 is TGTGCCAGCAACCCGGGGACTGCTTGGGGATATGGCTACACCTTC.

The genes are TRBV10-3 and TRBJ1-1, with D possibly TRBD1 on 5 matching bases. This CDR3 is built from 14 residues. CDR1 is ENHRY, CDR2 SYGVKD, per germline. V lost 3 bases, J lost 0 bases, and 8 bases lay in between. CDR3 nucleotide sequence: TGTGCCATCAGTGAAGACAGCATGAACACTGAAGCTTTCTTT. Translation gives CAISEDSMNTEAFF.

The CDR3 sequence: CASSPRGAGTDTQYF. DNA of the CDR3: TGTGCCAGCAGCCCGCGCGGAGCCGGCACAGATACGCAGTATTTT. V gene TRBV21-1 combines with J gene TRBJ2-3; the table assigns TRBD2, which was not confirmed against the DNA. TRBV21-1 counts as a pseudogene. The CDR3 runs to 15 residues.

The chain's CDR3 is CASSALQGEEFF. CDR3 sequence (DNA): TGTGCCAGCAGTGCCCTCCAGGGGGAGGAGTTCTTC. J is TRBJ2-1 and V is TRBV25-1; maybe TRBD1 (7 bases). Deletions cut 4 bases from V and 14 bases from J, with 15 bases between. Germline V CDR1 and CDR2: MGHDK, SYGVNS. CDR3 length: 12 residues. Complete variable domain (other parts from reference TRBV25-1 and TRBJ2-1): EADIYQTPRYLVIGTGKKITLECSQTMGHDKMYWYQQDPGMELHLIHYSYGVNSTEKGDLSSESTVSRIRTEHFPLTLESARPSHTSQYLCASSALQGEEFFGPGTRLTVL.

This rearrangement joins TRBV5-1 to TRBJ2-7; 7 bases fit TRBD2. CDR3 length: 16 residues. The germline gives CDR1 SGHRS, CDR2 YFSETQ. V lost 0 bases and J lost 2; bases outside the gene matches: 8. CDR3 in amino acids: CASSLGPSGMTYEQYF. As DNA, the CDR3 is TGCGCCAGCAGCTTGGGGCCTAGCGGAATGACCTACGAGCAGTACTTC.

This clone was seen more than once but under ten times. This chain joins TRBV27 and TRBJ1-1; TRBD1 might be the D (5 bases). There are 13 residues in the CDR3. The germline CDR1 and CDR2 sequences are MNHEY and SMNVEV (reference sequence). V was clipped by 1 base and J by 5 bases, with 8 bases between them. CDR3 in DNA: TGTGCCAGCAGTTTATTTGGGGGGACTGAAGCTTTCTTT. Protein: CASSLFGGTEAFF.

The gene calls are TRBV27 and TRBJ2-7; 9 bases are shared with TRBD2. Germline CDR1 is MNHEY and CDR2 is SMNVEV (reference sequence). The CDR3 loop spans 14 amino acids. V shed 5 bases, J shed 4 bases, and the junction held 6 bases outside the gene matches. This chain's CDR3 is CASSLSGSRYEQYF. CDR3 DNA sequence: TGTGCCAGCAGTCTTAGCGGGAGCCGGTACGAGCAGTACTTC.

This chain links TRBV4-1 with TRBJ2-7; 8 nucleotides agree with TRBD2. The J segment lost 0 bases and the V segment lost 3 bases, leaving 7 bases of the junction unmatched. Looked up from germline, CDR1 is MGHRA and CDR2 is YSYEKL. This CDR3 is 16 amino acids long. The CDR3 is CASSQPTSGSSYEQYF. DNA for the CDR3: TGCGCCAGCAGCCAGCCTACTAGCGGAAGCTCCTACGAGCAGTACTTC.

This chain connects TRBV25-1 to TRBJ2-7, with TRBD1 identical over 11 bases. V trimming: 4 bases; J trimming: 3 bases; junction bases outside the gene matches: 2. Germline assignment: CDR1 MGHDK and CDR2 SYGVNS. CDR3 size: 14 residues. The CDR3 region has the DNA TGTGCCAGCAGTGGGGACAGGGGGGTCTACGAGCAGTACTTC. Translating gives CASSGDRGVYEQYF.

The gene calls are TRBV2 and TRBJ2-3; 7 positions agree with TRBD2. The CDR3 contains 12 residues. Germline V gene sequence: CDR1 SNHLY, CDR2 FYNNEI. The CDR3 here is CATSVYTDTQYF. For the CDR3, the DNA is TGTGCAACTAGCGTATACACAGATACGCAGTATTTT.

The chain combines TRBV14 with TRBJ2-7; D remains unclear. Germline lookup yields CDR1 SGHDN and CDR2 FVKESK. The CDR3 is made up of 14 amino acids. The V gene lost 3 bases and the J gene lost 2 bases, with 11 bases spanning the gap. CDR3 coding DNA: TGTGCCAGCAGCCAGTTGGGCAGTCCCTACGAGCAGTACTTC. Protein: CASSQLGSPYEQYF.

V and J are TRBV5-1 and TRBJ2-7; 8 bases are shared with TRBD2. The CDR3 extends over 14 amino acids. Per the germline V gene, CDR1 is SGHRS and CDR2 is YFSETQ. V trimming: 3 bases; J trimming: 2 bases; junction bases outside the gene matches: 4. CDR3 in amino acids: CASSSGTRPYEQYF. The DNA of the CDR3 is TGCGCCAGCAGCTCGGGGACTAGACCCTACGAGCAGTACTTC.

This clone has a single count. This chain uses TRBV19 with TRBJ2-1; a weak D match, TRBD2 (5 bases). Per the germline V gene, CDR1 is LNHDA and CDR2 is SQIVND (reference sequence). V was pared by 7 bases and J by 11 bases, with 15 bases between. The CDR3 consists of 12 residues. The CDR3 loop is CASTPDSTQQFF. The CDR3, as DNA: TGTGCCAGTACCCCGGACTCAACCCAGCAGTTCTTC.

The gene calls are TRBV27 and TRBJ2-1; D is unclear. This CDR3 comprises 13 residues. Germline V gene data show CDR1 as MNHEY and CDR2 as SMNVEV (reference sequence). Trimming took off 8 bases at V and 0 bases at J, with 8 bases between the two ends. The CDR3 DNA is TGTGCCAGCCAGAGGAGCTCCTACAATGAGCAGTTCTTC. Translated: CASQRSSYNEQFF.

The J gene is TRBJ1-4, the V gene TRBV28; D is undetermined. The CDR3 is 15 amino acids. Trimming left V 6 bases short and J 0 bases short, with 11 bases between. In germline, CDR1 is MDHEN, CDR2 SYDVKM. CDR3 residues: CASRHKPATNEKLFF. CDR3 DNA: TGTGCCAGCAGGCACAAACCTGCAACTAATGAAAAACTGTTTTTT.

CDR3 sequence reads: CASSSTGTVNEQFF. DNA of the CDR3: TGTGCCAGCAGCTCTACAGGGACCGTCAATGAGCAGTTCTTC. This rearrangement joins TRBV7-2 to TRBJ2-1, with a weak D call TRBD1 (6 bases). Per germline, CDR1 SGHTA and CDR2 FQGNSA. V lost 4 bases to trimming and J lost 6 bases, with 13 bases between them. This CDR3 is built from 14 residues.

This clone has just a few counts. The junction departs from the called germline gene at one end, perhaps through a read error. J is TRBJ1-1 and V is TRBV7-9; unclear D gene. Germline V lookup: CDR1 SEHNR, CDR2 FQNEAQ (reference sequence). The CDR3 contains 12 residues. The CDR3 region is CSSSLVGGGAFF. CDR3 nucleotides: TGTTCCAGCAGCTTAGTTGGTGGAGGAGCTTTCTTT.

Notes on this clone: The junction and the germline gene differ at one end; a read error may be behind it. The CDR3 bases are TGTTCCAGCAGCTTAGACCGGGGCAATCAGCCCCAGCATTTT. The encoded protein is CSSSLDRGNQPQHF. V is TRBV7-9 and J is TRBJ1-5; no clear D gene. The CDR3 runs to 14 residues. Germline CDR1 is SEHNR and CDR2 is FQNEAQ (reference sequence).

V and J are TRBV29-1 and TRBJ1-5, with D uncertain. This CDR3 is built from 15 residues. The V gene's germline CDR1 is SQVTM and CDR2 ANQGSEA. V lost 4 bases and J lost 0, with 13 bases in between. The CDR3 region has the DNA TGCAGCGTTGCCGGCTGGGCAGGTAGCAATCAGCCCCAGCATTTT. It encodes CSVAGWAGSNQPQHF.

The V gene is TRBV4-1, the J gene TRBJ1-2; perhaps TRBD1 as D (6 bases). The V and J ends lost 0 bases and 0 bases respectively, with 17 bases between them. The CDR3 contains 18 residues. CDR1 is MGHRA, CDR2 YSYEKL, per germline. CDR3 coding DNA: TGCGCCAGCAGCCAAGACCCAAGGGGGGGGAAAGCTAACTATGGCTACACCTTC. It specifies CASSQDPRGGKANYGYTF.

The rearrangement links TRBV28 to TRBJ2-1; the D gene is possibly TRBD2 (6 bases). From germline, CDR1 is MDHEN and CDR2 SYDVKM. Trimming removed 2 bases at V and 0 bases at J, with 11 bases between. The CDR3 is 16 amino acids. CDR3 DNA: TGTGCCAGCAGTTTAGACGGAGCGGGCTCCTACAATGAGCAGTTCTTC. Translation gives CASSLDGAGSYNEQFF.

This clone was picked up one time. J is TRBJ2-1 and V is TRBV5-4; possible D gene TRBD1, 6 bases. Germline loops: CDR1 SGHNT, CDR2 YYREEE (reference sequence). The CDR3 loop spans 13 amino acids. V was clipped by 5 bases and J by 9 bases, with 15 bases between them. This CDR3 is CASRDITGCEQFF. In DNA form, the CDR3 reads TGTGCCAGCAGGGATATTACAGGGTGTGAGCAGTTCTTC.

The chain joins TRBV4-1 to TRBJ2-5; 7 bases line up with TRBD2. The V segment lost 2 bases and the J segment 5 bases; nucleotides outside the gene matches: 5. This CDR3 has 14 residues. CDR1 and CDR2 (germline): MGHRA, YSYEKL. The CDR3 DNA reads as TGCGCCAGCAGCCAACGGACTAGTTTGGAGACCCAGTACTTC. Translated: CASSQRTSLETQYF.

The DNA of the CDR3 is TGTGCCAGCAGCGTAAATATGGCAGGGGCGAGGGGCGAGCAGTTCTTC. Translated: CASSVNMAGARGEQFF. The chain couples TRBV9 to TRBJ2-1; a possible D gene is TRBD1 (6 bases). The length of the CDR3 is 16 residues. The ends were cut back, 1 base at V and 10 bases at J, with 21 bases in the middle. Germline V gene lookup returns CDR1 SGDLS and CDR2 YYNGEE.

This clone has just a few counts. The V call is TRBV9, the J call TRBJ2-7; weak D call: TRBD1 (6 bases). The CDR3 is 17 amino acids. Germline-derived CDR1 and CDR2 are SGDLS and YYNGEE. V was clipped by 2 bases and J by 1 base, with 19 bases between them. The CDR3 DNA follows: TGTGCCAGCAGCGTTAACTCGGACAGTTTTAATTCCTACGAGCAGTACTTC. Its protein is CASSVNSDSFNSYEQYF.

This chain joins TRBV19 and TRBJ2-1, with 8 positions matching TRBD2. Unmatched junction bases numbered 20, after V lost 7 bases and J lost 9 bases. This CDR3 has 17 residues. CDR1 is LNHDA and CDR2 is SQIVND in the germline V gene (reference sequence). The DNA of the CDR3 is TGTGCCAGTAACCCGGGGGGGTACTCACTTGTCGTGGGTGAGCAGTTCTTC. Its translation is CASNPGGYSLVVGEQFF.

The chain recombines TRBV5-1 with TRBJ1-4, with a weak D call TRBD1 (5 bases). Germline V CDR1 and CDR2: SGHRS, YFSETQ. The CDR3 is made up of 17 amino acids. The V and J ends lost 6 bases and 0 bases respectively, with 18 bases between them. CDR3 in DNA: TGCGCCAGCACCAAACCCAGAGGGGAGGCAACTAATGAAAAACTGTTTTTT. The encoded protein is CASTKPRGEATNEKLFF. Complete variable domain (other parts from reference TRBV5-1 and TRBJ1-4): KAGVTQTPRYLIKTRGQQVTLSCSPISGHRSVSWYQQTPGQGLQFLFEYFSETQRNKGNFPGRFSGRQFSNSRSEMNVSTLELGDSALYLCASTKPRGEATNEKLFFGSGTQLSVL.

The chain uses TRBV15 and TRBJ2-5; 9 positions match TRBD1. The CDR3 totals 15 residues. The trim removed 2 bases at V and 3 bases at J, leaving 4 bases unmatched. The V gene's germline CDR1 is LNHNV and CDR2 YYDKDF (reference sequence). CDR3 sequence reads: CATSRSRTGEETQYF. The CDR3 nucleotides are TGTGCCACCAGCAGATCTCGGACAGGGGAAGAGACCCAGTACTTC.

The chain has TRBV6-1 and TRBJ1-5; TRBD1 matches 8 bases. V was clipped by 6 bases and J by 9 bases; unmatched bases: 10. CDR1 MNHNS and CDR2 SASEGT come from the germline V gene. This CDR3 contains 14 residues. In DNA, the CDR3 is TGTGCCAGCAGCGCGACAGGGGCCATTTGGCCCCAGCATTTT. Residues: CASSATGAIWPQHF.

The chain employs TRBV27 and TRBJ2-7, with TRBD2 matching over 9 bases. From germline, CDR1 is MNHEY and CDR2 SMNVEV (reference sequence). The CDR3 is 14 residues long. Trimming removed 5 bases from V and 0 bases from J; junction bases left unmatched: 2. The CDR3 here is CASSRAGGSYEQYF. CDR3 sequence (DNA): TGTGCCAGCAGTCGAGCGGGGGGCTCCTACGAGCAGTACTTC.